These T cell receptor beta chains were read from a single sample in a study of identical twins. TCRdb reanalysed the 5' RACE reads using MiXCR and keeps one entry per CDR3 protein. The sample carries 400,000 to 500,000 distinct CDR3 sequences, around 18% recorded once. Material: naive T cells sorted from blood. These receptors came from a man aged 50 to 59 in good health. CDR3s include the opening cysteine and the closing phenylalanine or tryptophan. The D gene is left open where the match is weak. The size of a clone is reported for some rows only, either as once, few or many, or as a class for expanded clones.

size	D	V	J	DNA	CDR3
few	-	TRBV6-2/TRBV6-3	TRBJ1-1	TGTGCCAGCAGTGACCGGACAAACCAGGCCCCTGAAGCTTTCTTT	CASSDRTNQAPEAFF
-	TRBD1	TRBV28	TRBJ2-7	TGTGCCAGCACCCCATGGGGACAGGGGTTCTACGAGCAGTACTTC	CASTPWGQGFYEQYF
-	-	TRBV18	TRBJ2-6	TGTGCCAGCTCACCAGAGGTTGGGGCCAACGTCCTGACTTTC	CASSPEVGANVLTF
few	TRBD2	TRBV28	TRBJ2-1	TGTGCCAGTGGGAGGGCTAGCGGGAGCCGGGGGAATGAGCAGTTCTTC	CASGRASGSRGNEQFF
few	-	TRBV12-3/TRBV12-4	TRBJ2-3	TGTGCCAGCAGCATAGACCTGGCTGCGTATTTT	CASSIDLAAYF
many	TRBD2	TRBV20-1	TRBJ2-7	TGCAGTGCTAGGATCGCGGGAGGTCCCTACGAGCAGTACTTC	CSARIAGGPYEQYF
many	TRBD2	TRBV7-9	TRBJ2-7	TGTGCCAGCAGCCACCCACGGGCGGGGGATTACGAGCAGTACTTC	CASSHPRAGDYEQYF
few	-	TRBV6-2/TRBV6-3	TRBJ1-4	TGTGCCAGCAGACAACAGTGGAGGGGTGAAAAACTGTTTTTT	CASRQQWRGEKLFF
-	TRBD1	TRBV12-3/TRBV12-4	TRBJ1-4	TGTGCCAGCAGTTCTTTACCGGGACAGGGCCCGAAGTGGCCTGAAAAACTGTTTTTT	CASSSLPGQGPKWPEKLFF
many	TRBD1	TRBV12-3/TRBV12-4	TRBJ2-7	TGTGCCAGCAGTTTTTCGGGGACAGGGGGGGACTACGAGCAGTACTTC	CASSFSGTGGDYEQYF
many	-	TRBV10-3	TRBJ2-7	TGTGCCATCAGTGGGGGCGGGGGCGTCTCCTACGAGCAGTACTTC	CAISGGGGVSYEQYF
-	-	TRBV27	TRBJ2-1	TGTGCCAGCAGTTTGGGAGAGGTCGGGACACCTTACACCTCCTACAATGAGCAGTTCTTC	CASSLGEVGTPYTSYNEQFF
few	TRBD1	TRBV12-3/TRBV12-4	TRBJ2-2	TGTGCCAGCAGTGGGACAGGAGGCACCGGGGAGCTGTTTTTT	CASSGTGGTGELFF
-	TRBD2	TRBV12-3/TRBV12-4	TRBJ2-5	TGTGCCAGCAGTCTTCGGACTAGCGGGAACCAAGAGACCCAGTACTTC	CASSLRTSGNQETQYF
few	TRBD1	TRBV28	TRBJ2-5	TGTGCCAGCAGTCCGGACAGGTTGGAAGAGACCCAGTACTTC	CASSPDRLEETQYF
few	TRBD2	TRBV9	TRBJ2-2	TGTGCCAGCAAGGCTAGCGGGACCACTGGGGGCGGGGAGCTGTTTTTT	CASKASGTTGGGELFF
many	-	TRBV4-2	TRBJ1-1	TGTGCCAGCAGCCAAGATAGCGGATACACTGAAGCTTTCTTT	CASSQDSGYTEAFF
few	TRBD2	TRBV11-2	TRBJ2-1	TGTGCCAGCAGCCCCCGCGGAGGGAGGGCGAGGCGATCAGACCATGAGCAGTTCTTC	CASSPRGGRARRSDHEQFF
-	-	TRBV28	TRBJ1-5	TGTGCCACCGGGGATATCAATCAGCCCCAGCATTTT	CATGDINQPQHF
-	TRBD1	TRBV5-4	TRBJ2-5	TGTGCCAGCAGCCTCCGGGACAGGGGCCAAGAGACCCAGTACTTC	CASSLRDRGQETQYF
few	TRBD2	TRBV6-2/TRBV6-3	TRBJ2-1	TGTGCCAGCAGCCCCTCTAGCGGGAGTCTGGATGAGCAGTTCTTC	CASSPSSGSLDEQFF
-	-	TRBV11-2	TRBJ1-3	TGTGCCAGCAGCTTCTCCGAAGGTGGAAACACCATATATTTT	CASSFSEGGNTIYF
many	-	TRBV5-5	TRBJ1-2	TGTGCCAGCAGCTTTCAAGGGACCTATGGCTACACCTTC	CASSFQGTYGYTF
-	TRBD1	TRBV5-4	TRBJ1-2	TGTGCCAGCAGCTCCCAGGGGGCGCGGGATGGCTACACCTTC	CASSSQGARDGYTF
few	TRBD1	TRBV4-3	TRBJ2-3	TGCGCCAGCAGCCAGGGACAGAGCACAGATACGCAGTATTTT	CASSQGQSTDTQYF
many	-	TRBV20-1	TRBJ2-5	TGCAGTGCTAACACCTACCGAGAGACCCAGTACTTC	CSANTYRETQYF
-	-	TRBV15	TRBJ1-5	TGTGCCACCAGCAGAGACCTGCGACAGGGCAATCAGCCCCAGCATTTT	CATSRDLRQGNQPQHF
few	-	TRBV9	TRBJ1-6	TGTGCCAGCAGCGTAGGACACGGTAATTCACCCCTCCACTTT	CASSVGHGNSPLHF
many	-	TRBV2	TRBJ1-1	TGTGCCAGCAGTGACTTGGGGCGAACTGAAGCTTTCTTT	CASSDLGRTEAFF
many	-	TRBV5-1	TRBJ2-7	TGCGCCAGCAGCTTGAGTTTAGTCAACTACGAGCAGTACTTC	CASSLSLVNYEQYF
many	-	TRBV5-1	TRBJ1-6	TGCGCCAGCAGCCTCCGTTCCGGACAAAGCTCACCCCTCCACTTT	CASSLRSGQSSPLHF
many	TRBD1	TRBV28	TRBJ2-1	TGTGCCAGCAGTGTTTCGACAGGGTTGAGCTCCTACAATGAGCAGTTCTTC	CASSVSTGLSSYNEQFF
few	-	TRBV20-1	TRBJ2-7	TGCAGTGCTAGAGATGAGGAGGTATACGAGCAGTACTTC	CSARDEEVYEQYF
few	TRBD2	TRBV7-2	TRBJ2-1	TGTGCCAGCAGCTTTACAGCGGGACTAGGGGATGAGCAGTTCTTC	CASSFTAGLGDEQFF
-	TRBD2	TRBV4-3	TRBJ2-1	TGCGCCAGCAGCCAGGGGGAAGGGACTAGAATGAATGAGCAGTTCTTC	CASSQGEGTRMNEQFF
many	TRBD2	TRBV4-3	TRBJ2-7	TGCGCCAGCAGCCATAGCGGGGGGGACTCCTACGAGCAGTACTTC	CASSHSGGDSYEQYF
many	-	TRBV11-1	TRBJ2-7	TGTGCCAGCAGCTTAGGGGGTCTGAGACAGGCCTCCTACGAGCAGTACTTC	CASSLGGLRQASYEQYF
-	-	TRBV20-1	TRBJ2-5	TGCAGTGCCCACCGGACGGTCCAAGAGACCCAGTACTTC	CSAHRTVQETQYF
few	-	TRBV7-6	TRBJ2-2	TGTGCCAGCACCCCTTGGGCGGACACCGGGGAGCTGTTTTTT	CASTPWADTGELFF
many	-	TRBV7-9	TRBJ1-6	TGTGCCAGCAGCCCCTCTGGGGTAGGATCCTATAATTCACCCCTCCACTTT	CASSPSGVGSYNSPLHF
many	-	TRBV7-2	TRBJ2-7	TGTGCCAGCAGCCCCCCGCTTAGCGTGCAGTACTTC	CASSPPLSVQYF
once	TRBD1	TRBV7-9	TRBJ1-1	TGTGCCAGCAGTACGGACAGGCTAACGGCTGAAGCTTTCTTT	CASSTDRLTAEAFF
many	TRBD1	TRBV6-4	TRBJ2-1	TGTGCCAGCAGCGTTACAGGGGGACGAGACAATGAGCAGTTCTTC	CASSVTGGRDNEQFF
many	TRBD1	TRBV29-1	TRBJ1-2	TGCAGCGTTCTCGGGACAGGGGATGGCTACACCTTC	CSVLGTGDGYTF